These 23 T cell receptor beta chains share one sample of origin, sequenced in a study of T cell responses to AZD1222 COVID-19 vaccine. The protocol was immunoSEQ multiplex PCR, while the TCRdb copy is restricted to in-frame clones and leaves out a portion. The table shows some 180,000 clones, with roughly 91% occurring only once. The starting material was peripheral blood, obtained 28 days after the second AZD1222 dose. These receptors all stem from an adult who received the AZD1222 COVID-19 vaccine.

The chain is built from TRBV7-9 and TRBJ2-7; no firm D call. V lost 3 bases, J lost 3 bases, and 12 bases lay in between. The CDR3 covers 14 residues. Germline V gene data show CDR1 as SEHNR and CDR2 as FQNEAQ (reference sequence). Here the CDR3 reads CASSFGPKGYEQYF. The CDR3 DNA reads as TGTGCCAGCAGCTTCGGGCCTAAGGGCTACGAGCAGTACTTC.

The gene calls are TRBV27 and TRBJ1-1, with 8 bases aligning to TRBD1. The CDR3 sequence is 15 residues long. V was clipped by 4 bases and J by 3 bases; unmatched bases: 7. The germline V gene has CDR1 MNHEY and CDR2 SMNVEV (reference sequence). CDR3 loop: CASSSDRDRYTEAFF. DNA of the CDR3: TGTGCCAGCAGTTCAGACCGGGACAGGTACACTGAAGCTTTCTTT.

This chain links TRBV27 with TRBJ1-1, with no clear D. Trimming stripped 3 bases from V and 4 bases from J, with 12 bases between. The germline gives CDR1 MNHEY, CDR2 SMNVEV (reference sequence). The CDR3 totals 14 residues. CDR3 in amino acids: CASSFVGRVTEAFF. DNA of the CDR3: TGTGCCAGCAGTTTTGTCGGACGGGTCACTGAAGCTTTCTTT.

The CDR3 DNA reads TGTGCCAGCAGCTTAGACGGATGGGTAGACCGCTCTGGAAACACCATATATTTT. Amino acids: CASSLDGWVDRSGNTIYF. This chain uses TRBV7-9 with TRBJ1-3; no definite D call. The CDR3 spans 18 residues. Trimming shortened V by 1 base and J by 0 bases, and 16 bases separated the two germline ends. Germline loops: CDR1 SEHNR, CDR2 FQNEAQ (reference sequence).

The chain is built from TRBV5-1 and TRBJ1-6; no clear D. V was clipped by 2 bases and J by 7 bases, with 16 bases between them. The CDR3 consists of 16 residues. Germline CDR1 is SGHRS and CDR2 is YFSETQ. The CDR3 bases are TGCGCCAGCAGCTTAAAACCGGGAGGCCAGAATTCACCCCTCCACTTT. It specifies CASSLKPGGQNSPLHF.

This chain uses TRBV27 with TRBJ2-3, with D uncertain. The CDR3 spans 14 residues. V was trimmed by 8 bases and J by 2 bases, leaving 14 bases between them. CDR1 and CDR2 from the germline V gene are MNHEY and SMNVEV (reference sequence). CDR3 sequence: CASGRALTTDTQYF. For the CDR3, the DNA is TGTGCCAGCGGCCGGGCCCTTACCACAGATACGCAGTATTTT.

J is TRBJ2-5 and V is TRBV12-1; TRBD1, the table's D call, lacks a check against the DNA. TRBV12-1 is assigned pseudogene status. The CDR3 runs 15 residues. This CDR3 is CASSFEGGQGETQYF. DNA of the CDR3: TGTGCCAGCAGCTTTGAGGGGGGACAGGGGGAGACCCAGTACTTC.

V usage is TRBV2 and J usage is TRBJ2-7; D not resolved. The CDR3 extends over 12 amino acids. Trimming shortened V by 6 bases and J by 4 bases, and 10 bases separated the two germline ends. Looked up from germline, CDR1 is SNHLY and CDR2 is FYNNEI. CDR3 residues: CASSPQEYEQYF. The CDR3 coding sequence is TGTGCCAGCAGCCCTCAGGAGTACGAGCAGTACTTC.

This clone showed up just once. The J gene is TRBJ1-5, the V gene TRBV7-9; D not resolved. V shed 5 bases and J shed 7 bases, with 15 bases lying between them. This CDR3 comprises 14 residues. The germline gives CDR1 SEHNR, CDR2 FQNEAQ (reference sequence). Here the CDR3 DNA reads TGTGCCAGCAGCCAGGTATCTGATGAGCAGCCCCAGCATTTT. It specifies CASSQVSDEQPQHF.

Only one count was recorded for this clone. The J gene is TRBJ1-4, the V gene TRBV30; possibly TRBD1 for D (5 bases). Per the germline V gene, CDR1 is GTSNPN and CDR2 is SVGIG (reference sequence). Trimming stripped 3 bases from V and 3 bases from J, with 20 bases between. This CDR3 is 17 amino acids long. The CDR3 region is CAWRPLGTEVSNEKLFF. CDR3 in DNA: TGTGCCTGGAGGCCACTCGGGACCGAAGTTTCTAATGAAAAACTGTTTTTT.

The gene calls are TRBV30 and TRBJ1-1; 7 bases align to TRBD1. The CDR3 is made up of 13 amino acids. Per germline, CDR1 GTSNPN and CDR2 SVGIG (reference sequence). Trimming took 4 bases from V and 5 from J; bases not matched to a gene: 7. Here the CDR3 DNA reads TGTGCCTGGATCAGGGGGGGAGGGACTGAAGCTTTCTTT. This encodes CAWIRGGGTEAFF.

The rearrangement links TRBV6-4 to TRBJ2-1; TRBD1 aligns across 11 bases. V was pared by 4 bases and J by 9 bases, with 5 bases of the junction left unmatched. The length of the CDR3 is 14 residues. Germline lookup yields CDR1 MRHNA and CDR2 SNTAGT. CDR3 DNA sequence: TGTGCCAGCAGTGCCGGACAGGGGGCGGGTGAGCAGTTCTTC. This codes for CASSAGQGAGEQFF.

The V and J genes are TRBV6-2 or TRBV6-3 and TRBJ2-5, with D tentatively TRBD1 or TRBD2 (6 bases each). V lost 0 bases and J 4 bases, leaving 15 bases between the germline ends. From germline, CDR1 is MNHEY and CDR2 SVGEGT. This CDR3 region has 16 residues. The CDR3 coding sequence is TGTGCCAGCAGTTACTCGGTTAGGGGGACTGGAGAGACCCAGTACTTC. It translates to CASSYSVRGTGETQYF.

The chain employs TRBV18 and TRBJ1-2, with D possibly TRBD1 on 6 matching bases. Per germline, CDR1 KGHSH and CDR2 LQKENI. V was cut by 0 bases and J by 6 bases, with 17 bases left in between. This CDR3 comprises 16 residues. Here the CDR3 DNA reads TGTGCCAGCTCACCACCGTTTGCGGGGGCCTCGGATGGCTACACCTTC. Translation: CASSPPFAGASDGYTF.

The chain employs TRBV4-2 and TRBJ2-3, with D maybe TRBD1 (5 bases). Germline lookup yields CDR1 LGHNA and CDR2 YNFKEQ. V was shortened by 0 bases and J by 4 bases, with 14 bases between the two germline ends. The CDR3 has 16 amino acids. This chain's CDR3 is CASSQDEQVSADTQYF. The DNA of the CDR3 is TGTGCCAGCAGCCAAGATGAACAGGTTTCTGCAGATACGCAGTATTTT.

Concerning this clone itself: Distinct nucleotide sequences in the sample also encode this CDR3. The chain couples TRBV3-1 (or the pseudogene TRBV3-2) to TRBJ1-5, with D unclear. CDR1 and CDR2 (germline): LGHDT, YNNKEL (reference sequence). This CDR3 has 13 amino acids. Trimming stripped 1 base from V and 4 bases from J, with 5 bases between. The CDR3 protein is CASSQVTNQPQHF. CDR3 coding DNA: TGTGCCAGCAGCCAAGTGACAAATCAGCCCCAGCATTTT.

V is TRBV5-4 and J is TRBJ2-3, with 7 bases aligning to TRBD1. Germline CDR1 and CDR2: SGHNT and YYREEE (reference sequence). Trimming at V came to 3 bases and at J to 8 bases, leaving 9 bases not matched to a gene. CDR3 size: 14 residues. The CDR3 nucleotides are TGTGCCAGCAGCTCCGGGACAGTGACGGGTACGCAGTATTTT. Protein product: CASSSGTVTGTQYF.

The chain employs TRBV14 and TRBJ2-3, with D possibly TRBD2 on 5 matching bases. The CDR3 has 15 amino acids. V lost 4 bases to trimming and J lost 2 bases, with 13 bases between them. The germline V gene encodes CDR1 SGHDN and CDR2 FVKESK. The CDR3 region has the DNA TGTGCCAGCAGCCCAGGACTTTTCCCCACAGATACGCAGTATTTT. Protein: CASSPGLFPTDTQYF.

The chain couples TRBV6-2 or TRBV6-3 to TRBJ2-1, with 14 bases that match TRBD2. Germline V gene data show CDR1 as MNHEY and CDR2 as SVGEGT. Trimming took 5 bases from V and 5 from J; bases not matched to a gene: 2. The CDR3 has 15 residues. The CDR3 is CASSTTSGGDNEQFF. As DNA, the CDR3 is TGTGCCAGCAGTACGACTAGCGGGGGGGACAATGAGCAGTTCTTC.

V gene TRBV28 combines with J gene TRBJ2-7; 8 nucleotides align to TRBD2. Per the germline V gene, CDR1 is MDHEN and CDR2 is SYDVKM. The trim removed 2 bases at V and 3 bases at J, leaving 3 bases unmatched. The CDR3 has 14 residues. The CDR3 loop is CASSLASGYYEQYF. The CDR3 DNA is TGTGCCAGCAGTTTAGCTAGCGGGTACTACGAGCAGTACTTC.

V and J are TRBV27 and TRBJ2-7; D is possibly TRBD1 (5 bases). V lost 10 bases to trimming and J lost 0 bases, with 13 bases between them. Looked up from germline, CDR1 is MNHEY and CDR2 is SMNVEV (reference sequence). CDR3 length equals 13 residues. CDR3: CANKTGFSYEQYF. The DNA of the CDR3 is TGTGCCAACAAAACAGGTTTCTCCTACGAGCAGTACTTC.

The chain recombines TRBV30 with TRBJ1-3; D unresolved. The CDR3 covers 14 residues. Germline assignment: CDR1 GTSNPN and CDR2 SVGIG (reference sequence). Trimming left V 1 base short and J 0 bases short, with 7 bases between. The CDR3 region is CAWSALDSGNTIYF. The CDR3 nucleotides are TGTGCCTGGAGTGCTTTAGACTCTGGAAACACCATATATTTT.

This clone was counted a few times. This chain connects TRBV7-8 to TRBJ1-5; D not certain. This CDR3 is 14 amino acids long. Germline V CDR1 and CDR2: SGHVS, FQNEAQ. V gave up 7 bases and J gave up 0 bases, with 10 bases separating them. The CDR3, as DNA: TGTGCCAGCAACAACAGAGATAGCAATCAGCCCCAGCATTTT. Translating it yields CASNNRDSNQPQHF. Full variable domain (remainder filled in from reference TRBV7-8 and TRBJ1-5): GAGVSQSPRYKVAKRGQDVALRCDPISGHVSLFWYQQALGQGPEFLTYFQNEAQLDKSGLPSDRFFAERPEGSVSTLKIQRTQQEDSAVYLCASNNRDSNQPQHFGDGTRLSIL.